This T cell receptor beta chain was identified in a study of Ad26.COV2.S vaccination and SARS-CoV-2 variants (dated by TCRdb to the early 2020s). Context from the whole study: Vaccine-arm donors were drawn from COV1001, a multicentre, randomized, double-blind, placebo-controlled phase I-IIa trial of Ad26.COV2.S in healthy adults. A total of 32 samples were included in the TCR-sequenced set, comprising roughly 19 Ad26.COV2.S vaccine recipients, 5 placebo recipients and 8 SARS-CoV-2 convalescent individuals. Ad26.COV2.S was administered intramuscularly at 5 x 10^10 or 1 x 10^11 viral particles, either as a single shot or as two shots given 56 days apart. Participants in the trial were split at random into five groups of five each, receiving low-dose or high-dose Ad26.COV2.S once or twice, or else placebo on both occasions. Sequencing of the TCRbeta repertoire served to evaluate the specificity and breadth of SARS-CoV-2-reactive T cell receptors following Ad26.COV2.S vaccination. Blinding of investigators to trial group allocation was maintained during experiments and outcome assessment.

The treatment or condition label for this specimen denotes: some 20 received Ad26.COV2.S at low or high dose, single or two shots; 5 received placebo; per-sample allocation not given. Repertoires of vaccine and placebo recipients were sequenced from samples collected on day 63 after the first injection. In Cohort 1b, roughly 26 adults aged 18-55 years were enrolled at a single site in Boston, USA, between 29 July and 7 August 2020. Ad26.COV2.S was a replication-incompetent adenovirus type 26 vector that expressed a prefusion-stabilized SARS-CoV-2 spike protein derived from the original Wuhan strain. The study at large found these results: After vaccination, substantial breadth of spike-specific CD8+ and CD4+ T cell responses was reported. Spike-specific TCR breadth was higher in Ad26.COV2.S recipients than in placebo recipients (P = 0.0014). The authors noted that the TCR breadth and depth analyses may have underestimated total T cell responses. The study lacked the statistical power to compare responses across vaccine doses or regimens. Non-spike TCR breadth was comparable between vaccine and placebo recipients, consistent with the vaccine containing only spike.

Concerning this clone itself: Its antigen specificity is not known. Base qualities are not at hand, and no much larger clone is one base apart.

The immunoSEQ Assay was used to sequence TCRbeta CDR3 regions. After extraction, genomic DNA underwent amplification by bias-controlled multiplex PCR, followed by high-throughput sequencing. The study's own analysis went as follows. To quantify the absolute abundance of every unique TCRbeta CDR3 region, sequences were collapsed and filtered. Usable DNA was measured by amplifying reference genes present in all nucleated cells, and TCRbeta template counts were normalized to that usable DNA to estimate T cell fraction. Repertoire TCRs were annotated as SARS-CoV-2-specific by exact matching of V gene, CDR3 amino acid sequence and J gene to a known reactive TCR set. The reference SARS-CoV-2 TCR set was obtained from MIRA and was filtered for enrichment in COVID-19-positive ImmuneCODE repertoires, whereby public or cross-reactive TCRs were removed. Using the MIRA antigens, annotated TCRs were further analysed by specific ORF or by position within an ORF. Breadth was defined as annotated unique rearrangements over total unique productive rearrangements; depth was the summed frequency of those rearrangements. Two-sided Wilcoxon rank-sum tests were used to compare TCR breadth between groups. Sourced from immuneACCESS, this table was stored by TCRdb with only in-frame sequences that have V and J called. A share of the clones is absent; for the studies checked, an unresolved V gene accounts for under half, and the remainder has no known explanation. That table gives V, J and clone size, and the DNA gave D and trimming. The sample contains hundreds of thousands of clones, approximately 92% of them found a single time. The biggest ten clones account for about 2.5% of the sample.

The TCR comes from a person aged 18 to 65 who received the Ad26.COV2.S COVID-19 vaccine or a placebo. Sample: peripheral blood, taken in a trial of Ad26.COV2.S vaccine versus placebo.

The sequenced DNA is TGTGCCAGTAGTACCCAACAGGGGCGGCCGGGCACAGATACGCAGTATTTT. This yields the protein CASSTQQGRPGTDTQYF. The chain couples TRBV19 to TRBJ2-3, and 7 junctional nucleotides match TRBD1. Taken from the germline V gene (reference sequence), the CDR1 and CDR2 loops are LNHDA and SQIVND. Clipping removes 4 bases from V and 1 base from J, with 11 as the unmatched junction base count. The CDR3 spans 17 residues, from the cysteine through the phenylalanine. This entry keeps only the CDR3 DNA: 51 bases, framed from base 1.